This is a list of T cell receptor beta chains from one sample in a study of blood T cells in healthy people across ages. TCRdb reprocessed the 5' RACE reads with MiXCR, giving one entry per CDR3 protein. The sample has under 800,000 distinct CDR3 sequences, around 20% seen once. Source material: blood. The receptors originated from a man aged 65-85 years in good health. Both conserved end residues are trimmed from each CDR3.

cdr3_aa	v_call	j_call
ASTGGGSSNQPQH	TRBV6-2/TRBV6-3	TRBJ1-5
SVGDRGPYNEQF	TRBV29-1	TRBJ2-1
ASSPQTSPEQF	TRBV28	-
SAWEGKLF	TRBV20-1	TRBJ1-4
ASSLVPRGGYT	TRBV28	TRBJ1-2
ASSGEGGNQPQH	TRBV6-1	TRBJ1-5
ASSVDGASQPQH	TRBV9	TRBJ1-5
ACSLDSRGGTQY	TRBV5-1	TRBJ2-5
STRRRGIQETQY	TRBV20-1	TRBJ2-5
ASRGGSGNTIY	TRBV6-5	TRBJ1-3
SARRVRGRDTQY	TRBV20-1	TRBJ2-3
SVTRTNYGYT	TRBV29-1	TRBJ1-2
ASSYSQITNEKPF	TRBV12-3/TRBV12-4	TRBJ1-4
ASSYSNFGGELF	TRBV6-2/TRBV6-3	TRBJ2-2
SATRTGTANTEAF	TRBV20-1	TRBJ1-1
ASSDRLAGSYNEQF	TRBV6-1	-
ASSVILAGVPQY	TRBV2	TRBJ2-5
ASSPTGFEKLF	TRBV18	TRBJ1-4
ASSDSIYEQY	TRBV3-1	TRBJ2-7
ASTEGRLDQETQY	TRBV2	TRBJ2-5
ASSLASVKAEAF	TRBV7-9	TRBJ1-1
ASSPDRYAGANVLT	TRBV3-1	TRBJ2-6
ASSSTGVDYEQY	TRBV7-2	TRBJ2-7
ASSLGGLKNNEQF	TRBV11-2	TRBJ2-1